Presented here are 7 T cell receptor beta chains from one specimen sequenced in a study of post-analysis software for immune sequencing data. Antigens for these TCRs are unknown. The study, taken as a whole, reports: Roughly 5 TRBV segments occurring more often in patients than controls included TRBV5-6, TRBV5-1 and TRBV20-1.

Unique molecular identifiers were built into the TCR beta cDNA libraries. TCRdb called the PCR reads again in MiXCR, with one record for every CDR3 protein. The sample carries approximately 250,000 distinct CDR3 sequences, 36% recorded once. The sequenced sample was blood. These receptors were obtained from a girl aged 10-17 years with multiple sclerosis.

This clonotype was seen many times. The gene calls are TRBV20-1 and TRBJ2-1; 8 nucleotides match TRBD2. Germline V gene lookup returns CDR1 DFQATT and CDR2 SNEGSKA (reference sequence). The CDR3 covers 15 residues. V gave up 0 bases and J gave up 6 bases; unmatched junction bases: 7. CDR3 amino acids: CSARDVAGGLNEQFF. The CDR3 nucleotides are TGCAGTGCTAGAGATGTGGCGGGAGGACTCAATGAGCAGTTCTTC.

V gene TRBV20-1 combines with J gene TRBJ2-5; 8 positions match TRBD2. CDR3 size: 15 residues. The germline V gene encodes CDR1 DFQATT and CDR2 SNEGSKA (reference sequence). Trimming removed 0 bases from V and 5 bases from J; junction bases left unmatched: 8. CDR3 DNA sequence: TGCAGTGCTAGAGATCATGGACTAGCAGCCGAGACCCAGTACTTC. It encodes CSARDHGLAAETQYF.

Details on this clonotype: The junction and the germline gene differ at one end; a read error may be behind it. This chain links TRBV6-1 with TRBJ1-1, with D uncertain. In germline, CDR1 is MNHNS, CDR2 SASEGT. The CDR3 spans 13 residues. The CDR3, as DNA: TGTGCCCGCAGTGTTAATAAGAACACTGAAGCTTTCTTT. Amino acid sequence: CARSVNKNTEAFF.

As regards this clonotype: With a much larger clone just one base away, this may be a read error. This rearrangement joins TRBV15 to TRBJ2-4; perhaps D is TRBD1 or TRBD2 (6 bases each). Germline assignment: CDR1 LNHNV and CDR2 YYDKDF (reference sequence). This CDR3 contains 14 residues. The CDR3 here is CASSREQGGNIQYF. Here the CDR3 DNA reads TGTGCCTCCAGCAGGGAACAGGGAGGAAACATTCAGTACTTC. The full variable domain, completed using reference TRBV15 and TRBJ2-4, is DAMVIQNPRYQVTQFGKPVTLSCSQTLNHNVMYWYQQKSSQAPKLLFHYYDKDFNNEADTPDNFQSRRPNTSFCFLDIRSPGLGDTAMYLCASSREQGGNIQYFGAGTRLSVL.

The rearrangement links TRBV5-5 to TRBJ1-1, with D possibly being TRBD1 (5 bases). Trimming left V 4 bases short and J 0 bases short, with 13 bases between. The CDR3 runs to 15 residues. Germline loops: CDR1 SGHKS, CDR2 YYEKEE (reference sequence). The CDR3 loop is CASSVGRGLNTEAFF. CDR3 in DNA: TGTGCCAGCAGCGTAGGACGGGGGTTGAACACTGAAGCTTTCTTT.

In its sample, this clonotype was seen a few times. The rearrangement joins TRBV20-1 to TRBJ2-1; TRBD2 agrees at 10 bases. The germline V gene encodes CDR1 DFQATT and CDR2 SNEGSKA (reference sequence). The CDR3 is 17 amino acids. V shed 4 bases and J 2 bases; nucleotides not matched to a gene: 11. The CDR3 DNA sequence: TGCAGTGCTATTCTAGCGGGAGTTACGCGCCCCTACAATGAGCAGTTCTTC. As protein: CSAILAGVTRPYNEQFF.

This chain joins TRBV7-9 and TRBJ2-5; D perhaps matches TRBD1 (5 bases). CDR1 and CDR2 (germline): SEHNR, FQNEAQ (reference sequence). Trimming shortened V by 7 bases and J by 3 bases, and 18 bases separated the two germline ends. CDR3 length equals 15 residues. CDR3 in DNA: TGTGCCAGCACCGGAACAGGTCTCCTAGAAGAGACCCAGTACTTC. Translating it yields CASTGTGLLEETQYF.